A selection of T cell receptor beta chains follows, all from one sample in a study of T-cell reconstitution after alpha-beta-depleted transplantation in children. TCRdb ran MiXCR on the PCR reads and lists one entry per CDR3 protein. Among about 140,000 distinct CDR3 sequences listed, about 9% were seen once. Specimen: PBMCs, mostly from graft donor cells, collected 180 days after TCRalphabeta/CD19-depleted stem cell transplant. These receptors were taken from a female patient aged 2-9 years who had a stem cell transplant for congenital amegakaryocytic thrombocytopenia, so the T cells may come from the graft donor. The CDR3 runs from the conserved cysteine through the conserved F or W. The order of the fields is V gene, J gene, CDR3 protein.

TRBV28	TRBJ2-7	CASSFGRSYEQYF
TRBV19	TRBJ2-2	CASSIASGNTGELFF
TRBV20-1	TRBJ2-5	CSATLAGEETQYF
TRBV4-2	TRBJ2-1	CASSQGEADYNEQFF
TRBV7-6	TRBJ2-2	CASSLGQGGDTGELFF
TRBV20-1	TRBJ2-1	CSARVEGAENEQFF
TRBV4-1	TRBJ2-7	CASSQDGPGPAYEQYF
TRBV5-1	TRBJ1-1	CASSRFNTFEAFF
TRBV5-1	TRBJ2-2	CASSLALGHTGELFF
TRBV7-9	TRBJ2-2	CASSLGFGLTGELFF
TRBV5-1	TRBJ2-1	CASSAGLADYNEQFF
TRBV14	TRBJ1-4	CASSQDPTGKLFF
TRBV2	TRBJ2-1	CASRRAGGGSYNEQFF
TRBV28	TRBJ2-1	CASSLWEASSYNEQFF
TRBV7-8	TRBJ1-1	CASSLVAGTNSEAFF
TRBV20-1	TRBJ2-7	CSARVLAGGPRSYEQYF
TRBV18	TRBJ2-7	CASSPPVVDEQYF
TRBV6-5	TRBJ2-5	CASSFTGLAAQETQYF
TRBV5-1	TRBJ2-1	CASSHSGRSPYNEQFF
TRBV29-1	TRBJ2-7	CSVEVSPYEQYF
TRBV6-1	TRBJ2-2	CATSAGLNTGELFF
TRBV7-2	TRBJ2-1	CASSPVGSEQFF
TRBV3-1	TRBJ2-5	CASSQDARVETQYF
TRBV28	TRBJ1-4	CAIWGARKLFF
TRBV20-1	TRBJ2-5	CSARGGETQYF
TRBV2	TRBJ2-1	CASKASGVYNEQFF
TRBV5-8	TRBJ2-7	CASSLEGLAGAIYEQYF
TRBV30	TRBJ2-5	CAWTYPYQETQYF
TRBV19	TRBJ2-7	CAAGRNYEQYF
TRBV5-5	TRBJ2-3	CASSVDSTDTQYF
TRBV6-5	TRBJ2-6	CASSYRDRGWGGANVLTF
TRBV3-1	TRBJ1-2	CASSQVSASVPYGYTF
TRBV15	TRBJ1-1	CATSIGRPWITEAFF
TRBV5-1	TRBJ1-2	CASRTGDSYGYTF
TRBV20-1	TRBJ2-2	CSARDKGTTSARKNTGELFF
TRBV5-1	TRBJ2-3	CATLVFLEVDTQYF
TRBV10-3	TRBJ1-1	CAISEALDRYSFEAFF
TRBV5-1	TRBJ1-1	CASSQGTGYLVNTEAFF
TRBV7-3	TRBJ2-2	CASSSSRDTGELFF
TRBV7-2	TRBJ2-7	CASSYFPGYEQYF
TRBV29-1	TRBJ1-2	CSVGTEDQGAFRYGYTF
TRBV5-5	TRBJ2-5	CASSPGTSKQETQYF
TRBV20-1	TRBJ2-7	CSASWGPTYEQYF
TRBV2	TRBJ2-2	CAAEPPSSGELFF
TRBV6-2/TRBV6-3	TRBJ2-7	CASSYPGTYEQYF
TRBV28	TRBJ1-1	CASRPFRVAEAFF
TRBV11-2	TRBJ2-3	CASSLRLSGGAGTDTQYF
TRBV10-3	TRBJ1-6	CAISDSGYSPLHF
TRBV12-3/TRBV12-4	TRBJ2-4	CASSPGRAKNIQYF
TRBV5-6	TRBJ2-3	CASSLRQGARTDTQYF
TRBV20-1	TRBJ1-1	CSALGNTEAFF